What follows describes a single T cell receptor beta chain. Antigen unknown. This specimen comes from a study of cytomegalovirus exposure and HLA in healthy donors. Study-level points and caveats: The dataset shows that most TCR sequences were rare, while some public TCRs occurred in many donors. Cytomegalovirus status, reportedly, was diagnosed with high specificity and sensitivity by the classifier. Specificity of a few CMV-associated chains for CMV antigens was verified in vitro.

The donors were members of the validation cohort, which comprised 100 to 150 subjects and was separate from the first cohort of 670 or so subjects. The CDR3 consists of 15 residues. Germline lookup yields CDR1 SGHRS and CDR2 YFSETQ. V gave up 0 bases and J gave up 5 bases; unmatched junction bases: 5. Only in-frame clones appear in the TCRdb table, and some are missing; sequencing was by immunoSEQ multiplex PCR. Found here are fewer than 120,000 clones, around 90% of them singletons; the top ten hold under 2%. This chain joins TRBV5-1 and TRBJ2-1; 7 bases map to TRBD2. Source material: PBMCs. This TCR was sampled from a woman aged 18 to 35 in good health and CMV-seronegative. The CDR3, as DNA: TGCGCCAGCAGCTTGGCGCTAGCGGCTAACAATGAGCAGTTCTTC. As protein: CASSLALAANNEQFF.